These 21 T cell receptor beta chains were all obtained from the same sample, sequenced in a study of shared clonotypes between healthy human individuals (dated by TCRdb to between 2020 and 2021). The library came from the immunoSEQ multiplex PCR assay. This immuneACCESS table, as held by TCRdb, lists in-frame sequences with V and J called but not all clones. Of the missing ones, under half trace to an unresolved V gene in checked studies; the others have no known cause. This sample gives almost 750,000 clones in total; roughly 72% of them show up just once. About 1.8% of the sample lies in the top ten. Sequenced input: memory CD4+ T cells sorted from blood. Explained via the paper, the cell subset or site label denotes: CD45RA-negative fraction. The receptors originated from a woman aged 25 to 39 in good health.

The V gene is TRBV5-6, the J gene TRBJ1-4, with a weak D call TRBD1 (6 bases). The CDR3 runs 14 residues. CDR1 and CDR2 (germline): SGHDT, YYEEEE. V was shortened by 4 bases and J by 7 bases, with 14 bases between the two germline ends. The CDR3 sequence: CASSRREQGEKLFF. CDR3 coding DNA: TGTGCCAGCAGCCGCCGGGAACAGGGTGAAAAACTGTTTTTT. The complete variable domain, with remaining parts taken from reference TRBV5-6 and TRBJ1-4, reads DAGVTQSPTHLIKTRGQQVTLRCSPKSGHDTVSWYQQALGQGPQFIFQYYEEEERQRGNFPDRFSGHQFPNYSSELNVNALLLGDSALYLCASSRREQGEKLFFGSGTQLSVL.

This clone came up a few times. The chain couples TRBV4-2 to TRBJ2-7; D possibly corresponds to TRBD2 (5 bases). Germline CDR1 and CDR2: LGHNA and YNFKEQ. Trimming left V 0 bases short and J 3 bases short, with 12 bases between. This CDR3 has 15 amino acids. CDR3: CASSQDIERIYEQYF. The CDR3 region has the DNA TGTGCCAGCAGCCAAGACATCGAGCGGATCTACGAGCAGTACTTC.

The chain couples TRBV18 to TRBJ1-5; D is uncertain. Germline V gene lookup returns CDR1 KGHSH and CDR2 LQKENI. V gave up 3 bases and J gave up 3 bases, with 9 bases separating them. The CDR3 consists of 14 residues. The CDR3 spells CASSPSRHNQPQHF. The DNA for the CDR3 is TGTGCCAGCTCACCTTCAAGACACAATCAGCCCCAGCATTTT.

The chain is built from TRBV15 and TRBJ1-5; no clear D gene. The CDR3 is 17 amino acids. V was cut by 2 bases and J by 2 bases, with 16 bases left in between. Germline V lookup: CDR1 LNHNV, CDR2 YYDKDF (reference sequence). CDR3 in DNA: TGTGCCACCAGCAGAATATTGACAACTCCAGGCAATCAGCCCCAGCATTTT. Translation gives CATSRILTTPGNQPQHF.

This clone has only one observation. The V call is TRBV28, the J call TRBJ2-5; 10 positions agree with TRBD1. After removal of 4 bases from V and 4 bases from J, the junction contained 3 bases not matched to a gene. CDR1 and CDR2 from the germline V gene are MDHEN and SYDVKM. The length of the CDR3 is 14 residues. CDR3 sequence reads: CASSSDRGLETQYF. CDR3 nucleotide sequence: TGTGCCAGCAGTTCCGACAGGGGGCTAGAGACCCAGTACTTC.

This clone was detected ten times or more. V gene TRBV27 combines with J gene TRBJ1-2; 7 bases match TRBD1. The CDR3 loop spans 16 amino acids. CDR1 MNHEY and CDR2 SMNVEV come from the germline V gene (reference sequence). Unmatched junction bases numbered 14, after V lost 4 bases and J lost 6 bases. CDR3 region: CASSSLTLGTADGYTF. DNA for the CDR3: TGTGCCAGCAGTTCCTTAACTCTTGGGACAGCAGATGGCTACACCTTC.

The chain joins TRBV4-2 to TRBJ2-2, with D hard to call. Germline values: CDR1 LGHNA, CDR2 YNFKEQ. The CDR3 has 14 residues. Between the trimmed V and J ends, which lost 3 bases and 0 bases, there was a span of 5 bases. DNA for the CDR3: TGTGCCAGCAGCCAGGGCGCGAACACCGGGGAGCTGTTTTTT. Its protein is CASSQGANTGELFF.

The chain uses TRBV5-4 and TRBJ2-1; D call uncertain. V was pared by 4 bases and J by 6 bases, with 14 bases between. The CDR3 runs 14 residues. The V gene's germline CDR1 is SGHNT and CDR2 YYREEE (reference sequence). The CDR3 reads CASSQPGRPNEQFF. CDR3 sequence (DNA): TGTGCCAGCAGCCAACCCGGACGGCCCAATGAGCAGTTCTTC. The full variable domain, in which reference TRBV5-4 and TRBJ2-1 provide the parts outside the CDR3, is ETGVTQSPTHLIKTRGQQVTLRCSSQSGHNTVSWYQQALGQGPQFIFQYYREEENGRGNFPPRFSGLQFPNYSSELNVNALELDDSALYLCASSQPGRPNEQFFGPGTRLTVL.

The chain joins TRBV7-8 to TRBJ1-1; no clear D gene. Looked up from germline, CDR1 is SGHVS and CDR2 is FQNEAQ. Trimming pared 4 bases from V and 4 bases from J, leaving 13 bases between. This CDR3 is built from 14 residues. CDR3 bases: TGTGCCAGCAGCTCGTATGGTGAGGTCACTGAAGCTTTCTTT. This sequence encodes CASSSYGEVTEAFF.

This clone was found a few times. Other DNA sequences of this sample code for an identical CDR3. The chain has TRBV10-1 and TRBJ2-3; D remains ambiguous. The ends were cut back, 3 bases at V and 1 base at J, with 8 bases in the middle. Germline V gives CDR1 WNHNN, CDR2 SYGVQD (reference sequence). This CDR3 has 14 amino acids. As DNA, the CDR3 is TGCGCCAGCAGTGAATCGGGTGGCACAGATACGCAGTATTTT. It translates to CASSESGGTDTQYF.

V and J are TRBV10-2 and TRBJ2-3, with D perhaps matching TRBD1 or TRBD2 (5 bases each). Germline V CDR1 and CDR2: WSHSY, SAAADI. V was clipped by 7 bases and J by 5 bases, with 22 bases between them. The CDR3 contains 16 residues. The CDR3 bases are TGCGCCAGCAATGTTCCGGGGCCAATCCAGGGAGATACGCAGTATTTT. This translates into CASNVPGPIQGDTQYF.

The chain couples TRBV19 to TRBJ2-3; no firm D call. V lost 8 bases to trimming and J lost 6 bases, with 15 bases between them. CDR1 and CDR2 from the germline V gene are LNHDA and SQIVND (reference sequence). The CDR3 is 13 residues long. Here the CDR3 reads CASQVRPSDTQYF. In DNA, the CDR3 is TGTGCCAGTCAAGTAAGACCTTCTGATACGCAGTATTTT.

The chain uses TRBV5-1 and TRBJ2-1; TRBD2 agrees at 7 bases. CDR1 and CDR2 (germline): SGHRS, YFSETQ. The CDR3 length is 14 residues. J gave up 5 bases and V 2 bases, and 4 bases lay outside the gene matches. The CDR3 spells CASSFLAENNEQFF. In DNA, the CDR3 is TGCGCCAGCAGCTTCCTAGCGGAAAACAATGAGCAGTTCTTC.

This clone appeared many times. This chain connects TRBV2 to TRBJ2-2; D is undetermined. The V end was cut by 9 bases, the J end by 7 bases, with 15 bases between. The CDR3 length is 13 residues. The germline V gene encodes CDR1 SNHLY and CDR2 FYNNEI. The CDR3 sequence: CASSSRTFGELFF. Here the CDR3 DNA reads TGTGCCAGTTCGTCCAGGACCTTCGGGGAGCTGTTTTTT.

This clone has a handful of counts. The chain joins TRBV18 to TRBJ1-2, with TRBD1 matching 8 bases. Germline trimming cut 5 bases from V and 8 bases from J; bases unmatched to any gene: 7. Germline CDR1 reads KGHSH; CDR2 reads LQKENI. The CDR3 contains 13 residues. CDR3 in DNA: TGTGCCAGCTCATCCCTCAGGGGGCCGGGCTACACCTTC. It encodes CASSSLRGPGYTF.

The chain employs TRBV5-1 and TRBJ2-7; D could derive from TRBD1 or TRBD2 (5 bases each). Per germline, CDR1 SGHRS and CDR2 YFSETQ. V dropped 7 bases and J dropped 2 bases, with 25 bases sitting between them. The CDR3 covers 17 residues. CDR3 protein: CASGGKDEQELTYEQYF. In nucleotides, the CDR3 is TGCGCCAGCGGGGGAAAAGATGAACAGGAACTAACCTACGAGCAGTACTTC.

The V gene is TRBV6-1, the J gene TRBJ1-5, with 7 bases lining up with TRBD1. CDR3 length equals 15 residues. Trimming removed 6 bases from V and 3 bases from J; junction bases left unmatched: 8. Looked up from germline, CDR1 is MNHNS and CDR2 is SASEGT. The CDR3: CASRGGDRDNQPQHF. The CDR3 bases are TGTGCCAGCAGGGGAGGGGACAGAGACAATCAGCCCCAGCATTTT.

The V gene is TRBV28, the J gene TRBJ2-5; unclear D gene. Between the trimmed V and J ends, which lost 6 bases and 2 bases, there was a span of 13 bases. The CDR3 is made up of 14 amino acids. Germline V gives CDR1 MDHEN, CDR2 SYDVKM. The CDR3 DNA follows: TGTGCCAGCAGCCTCCGCTGGCAACAAGAGACCCAGTACTTC. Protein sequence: CASSLRWQQETQYF. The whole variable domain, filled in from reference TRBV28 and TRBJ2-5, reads DVKVTQSSRYLVKRTGEKVFLECVQDMDHENMFWYRQDPGLGLRLIYFSYDVKMKEKGDIPEGYSVSREKKERFSLILESASTNQTSMYLCASSLRWQQETQYFGPGTRLLVL.

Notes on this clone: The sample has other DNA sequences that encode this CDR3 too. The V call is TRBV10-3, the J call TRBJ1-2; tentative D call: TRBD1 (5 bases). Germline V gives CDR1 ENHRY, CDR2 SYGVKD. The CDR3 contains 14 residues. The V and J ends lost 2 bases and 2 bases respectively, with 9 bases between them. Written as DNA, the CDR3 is TGTGCCATCAGTGAGCGGGGGGAGAACTATGGCTACACCTTC. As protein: CAISERGENYGYTF.

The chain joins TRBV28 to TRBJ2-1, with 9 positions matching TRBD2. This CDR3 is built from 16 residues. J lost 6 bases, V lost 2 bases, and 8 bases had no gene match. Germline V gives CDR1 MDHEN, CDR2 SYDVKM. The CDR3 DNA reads TGTGCCAGCAGTTTACCACGGAGCGGGAGGCGCAATGAGCAGTTCTTC. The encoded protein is CASSLPRSGRRNEQFF.

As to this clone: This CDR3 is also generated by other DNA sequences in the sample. In DNA, the CDR3 is TGTGCCAGCAGTTCCCTAGCGGGAGGGGGCAATGAGCAGTTCTTC. Translating gives CASSSLAGGGNEQFF. The chain carries TRBV6-5 and TRBJ2-1; TRBD2 matches 12 bases. Germline V gene lookup returns CDR1 MNHEY and CDR2 SVGAGI. The CDR3 extends over 15 amino acids. V gave up 4 bases and J gave up 6 bases; unmatched junction bases: 4.